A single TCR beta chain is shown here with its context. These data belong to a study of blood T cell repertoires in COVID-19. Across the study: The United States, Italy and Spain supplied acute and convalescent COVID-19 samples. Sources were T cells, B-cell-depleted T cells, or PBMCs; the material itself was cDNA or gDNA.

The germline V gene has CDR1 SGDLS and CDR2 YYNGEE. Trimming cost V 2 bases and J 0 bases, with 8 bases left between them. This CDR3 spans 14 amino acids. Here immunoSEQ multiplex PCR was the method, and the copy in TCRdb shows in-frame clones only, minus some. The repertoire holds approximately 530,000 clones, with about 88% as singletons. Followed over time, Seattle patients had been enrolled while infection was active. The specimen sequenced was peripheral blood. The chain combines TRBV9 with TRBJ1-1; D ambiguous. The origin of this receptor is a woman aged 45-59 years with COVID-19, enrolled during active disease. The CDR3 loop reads CASSVGPLNTEAFF. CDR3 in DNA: TGTGCCAGCAGCGTTGGGCCGCTGAACACTGAAGCTTTCTTT.